Presented here are 21 T cell receptor beta chains from one specimen sequenced in a study of technical replicates of blood from a few donors. Sequencing was performed with immunoSEQ multiplex PCR; in TCRdb, only in-frame clones are kept and a portion is missing. The sample yields approximately 73,000 clones, approximately 91% seen once. Material for sequencing was T cells isolated from PBMCs. The receptors here all came from a human donor in good health.

The DNA for the CDR3 is TGTGCCAGCAGCCCCCTTGTGACTGAAGCTTTCTTT. Protein product: CASSPLVTEAFF. The chain uses TRBV7-3 and TRBJ1-1; no clear D gene. The germline V gene encodes CDR1 SGHTA and CDR2 FQGTGA. V was cut by 5 bases and J by 5 bases, with 9 bases left in between. This CDR3 has 12 residues.

The chain carries TRBV6-6 and TRBJ2-2; D is undetermined. CDR1 and CDR2 from the germline V gene are MNHNY and SVGAGI (reference sequence). CDR3 length: 14 residues. V was cut by 6 bases and J by 4 bases, with 12 bases left in between. The DNA of the CDR3 is TGTGCCAGCAGGCCGAGATACAGCACCGGGGAGCTGTTTTTT. Amino acids: CASRPRYSTGELFF.

J is TRBJ1-5 and V is TRBV7-9; possible D gene TRBD1, 5 bases. Trimming cost V 5 bases and J 4 bases, with 12 bases left between them. The germline V gene has CDR1 SEHNR and CDR2 FQNEAQ (reference sequence). CDR3 length equals 14 residues. This CDR3 is CASSVGLKNQPQHF. The CDR3 nucleotides are TGTGCCAGCAGCGTGGGACTTAAAAATCAGCCCCAGCATTTT. The full variable domain, completed using reference TRBV7-9 and TRBJ1-5, is DTGVSQNPRHKITKRGQNVTFRCDPISEHNRLYWYRQTLGQGPEFLTYFQNEAQLEKSRLLSDRFSAERPKGSFSTLEIQRTEQGDSAMYLCASSVGLKNQPQHFGDGTRLSIL.

This rearrangement joins TRBV28 to TRBJ2-7; D is unresolved. This CDR3 spans 15 amino acids. CDR1 and CDR2 (germline): MDHEN, SYDVKM. V lost 5 bases and J 3 bases, leaving 17 bases between the germline ends. CDR3 sequence (DNA): TGTGCCAGCAGTCCGTATGACATCCAGGTCTACGAGCAGTACTTC. Encoded protein: CASSPYDIQVYEQYF.

V usage is TRBV7-2 and J usage is TRBJ1-3; 8 bases match TRBD1. The ends lost 1 base at V and 3 bases at J; junction bases unmatched: 8. Germline CDR1 and CDR2: SGHTA and FQGNSA. This CDR3 is 17 amino acids long. CDR3 nucleotide sequence: TGTGCCAGCAGCTTAGGCGGCAGGGGGCGATTTGGAAACACCATATATTTT. This encodes CASSLGGRGRFGNTIYF.

The genes are TRBV7-2 and TRBJ2-2, with TRBD2 as a possible D gene (6 bases). This CDR3 region has 15 residues. Germline values: CDR1 SGHTA, CDR2 FQGNSA. Trimming shortened V by 8 bases and J by 5 bases, and 18 bases separated the two germline ends. The CDR3 region is CASSYTSGGTGELFF. The CDR3, as DNA: TGTGCCAGCTCTTATACCAGTGGAGGGACCGGGGAGCTGTTTTTT.

The chain carries TRBV7-2 and TRBJ1-4; D may be TRBD1 (5 bases). Germline V gene sequence: CDR1 SGHTA, CDR2 FQGNSA. V was cut by 4 bases and J by 4 bases, with 10 bases left in between. The length of the CDR3 is 14 residues. In DNA form, the CDR3 reads TGTGCCAGCAGCTCGGCAGGGATTAATGAAAAACTGTTTTTT. This gives the protein CASSSAGINEKLFF.

The chain has TRBV7-2 and TRBJ2-1; TRBD2 agrees at 9 bases. CDR1 SGHTA and CDR2 FQGNSA come from the germline V gene. Trimming at V came to 5 bases and at J to 4 bases, leaving 3 bases not matched to a gene. CDR3 length: 14 residues. The CDR3, as DNA: TGTGCCAGCAGCGTAACTAGCGGGTACAATGAGCAGTTCTTC. The encoded protein is CASSVTSGYNEQFF.

This chain uses TRBV10-3 with TRBJ2-5; the D gene is possibly TRBD1 (6 bases). There are 16 residues in the CDR3. Germline lookup yields CDR1 ENHRY and CDR2 SYGVKD. Trimming stripped 3 bases from V and 2 bases from J, with 16 bases between. Written as DNA, the CDR3 is TGTGCCATCAGTGACCCGGACAGCGATGTGCAAGAGACCCAGTACTTC. It codes for CAISDPDSDVQETQYF.

V usage is TRBV18 and J usage is TRBJ2-7; 9 nucleotides agree with TRBD1. The CDR3 covers 15 residues. Germline CDR1 is KGHSH and CDR2 is LQKENI. V lost 0 bases to trimming and J lost 3 bases; unmatched junction nucleotides: 3. CDR3 DNA: TGTGCCAGCTCACCACCTAGGGACAGGGTCTACGAGCAGTACTTC. This encodes CASSPPRDRVYEQYF. Looking up the rest from reference TRBV18 and TRBJ2-7 gives the full variable domain: NAGVMQNPRHLVRRRGQEARLRCSPMKGHSHVYWYRQLPEEGLKFMVYLQKENIIDESGMPKERFSAEFPKEGPSILRIQQVVRGDSAAYFCASSPPRDRVYEQYFGPGTRLTVT.

The chain links TRBV28 to TRBJ1-5; D ambiguous. Germline V gene lookup returns CDR1 MDHEN and CDR2 SYDVKM. The CDR3 consists of 16 residues. Trimming left V 3 bases short and J 7 bases short, with 19 bases between. CDR3 bases: TGTGCCAGCAGTTTTGAAGGGAAAGGACTTGGGCAGCCCCAGCATTTT. It encodes CASSFEGKGLGQPQHF.

This chain connects TRBV11-2 to TRBJ2-1; D remains ambiguous. This CDR3 has 12 amino acids. Trimming stripped 1 base from V and 7 bases from J, with 5 bases between. Germline V gene lookup returns CDR1 SGHAT and CDR2 FQNNGV. The DNA for the CDR3 is TGTGCCAGCAGCTTAGGCGTTAATGAGCAGTTCTTC. Translation: CASSLGVNEQFF.

The rearrangement joins TRBV19 to TRBJ1-1; no reliable D call. This CDR3 spans 13 amino acids. Germline CDR1 and CDR2: LNHDA and SQIVND (reference sequence). Trimming took 7 bases from V and 4 from J, leaving 13 bases between them. The chain's CDR3 is CASTEGLITEAFF. In nucleotides, the CDR3 is TGTGCCAGTACCGAGGGATTAATCACTGAAGCTTTCTTT.

The chain joins TRBV15 to TRBJ2-1, with D possibly TRBD2 on 6 matching bases. The CDR3 runs to 17 residues. Germline V lookup: CDR1 LNHNV, CDR2 YYDKDF (reference sequence). The V and J ends lost 0 bases and 4 bases respectively, with 16 bases between them. CDR3 sequence: CATSRERSTSRYNEQFF. As DNA, the CDR3 is TGTGCCACCAGCAGAGAGAGGAGTACTAGCCGATACAATGAGCAGTTCTTC.

The chain recombines TRBV13 with TRBJ2-1; tentatively, D is TRBD2 (6 bases). V was cut by 1 base and J by 10 bases, with 11 bases left in between. Germline loops: CDR1 PRHDT, CDR2 FYEKMQ (reference sequence). This CDR3 is 13 amino acids long. Here the CDR3 reads CASSLDRLEEQFF. The CDR3 DNA is TGTGCCAGCAGCTTAGACCGACTAGAGGAGCAGTTCTTC.

The chain carries TRBV25-1 and TRBJ2-1; D uncertain. Germline CDR1 is MGHDK and CDR2 is SYGVNS. There are 13 residues in the CDR3. Trimming cost V 0 bases and J 3 bases, with 3 bases left between them. The CDR3 loop reads CASSEYSYNEQFF. The CDR3 DNA reads TGTGCCAGCAGTGAATATAGCTACAATGAGCAGTTCTTC.

V gene TRBV4-1 combines with J gene TRBJ2-7; unclear D gene. CDR1 MGHRA and CDR2 YSYEKL come from the germline V gene. This CDR3 comprises 15 residues. V dropped 0 bases and J dropped 1 base, with 10 bases sitting between them. The chain's CDR3 is CASSQERSRSYEQYF. Here the CDR3 DNA reads TGCGCCAGCAGCCAAGAGAGGAGTAGGTCCTACGAGCAGTACTTC.

The chain joins TRBV7-9 to TRBJ1-2; D call uncertain. Germline values: CDR1 SEHNR, CDR2 FQNEAQ (reference sequence). The germline V and J ends were trimmed by 5 bases and 7 bases, with 11 bases remaining between them. The CDR3 length is 12 residues. CDR3 DNA: TGTGCCAGCAGCAAACTTCGATGTGGCTACACCTTC. Its translation: CASSKLRCGYTF.

This clone was recorded once. The chain employs TRBV6-5 and TRBJ2-7; D is perhaps TRBD2 (6 bases). The V gene lost 1 base and the J gene lost 4 bases, with 14 bases spanning the gap. This CDR3 has 15 amino acids. CDR1 is MNHEY, CDR2 SVGAGI, per germline. Here the CDR3 DNA reads TGTGCCAGCAGTTACTTTGTGGGGGGATGGTACGAGCAGTACTTC. Its protein product is CASSYFVGGWYEQYF.

The chain combines TRBV21-1 with TRBJ2-1; the table assigns TRBD1, which was not confirmed against the DNA. TRBV21-1 represents a pseudogene. The CDR3 has 16 amino acids. In nucleotides, the CDR3 is TGTGCCAGCAGCAAAGATCCGGGACAGGGTATGATGCAACAGTTCTTC. Amino acids: CASSKDPGQGMMQQFF.

V gene TRBV6-5 combines with J gene TRBJ2-4, with 7 bases lining up with TRBD2. The germline CDR1 and CDR2 sequences are MNHEY and SVGAGI. The J segment lost 9 bases and the V segment lost 5 bases, leaving 13 bases of the junction unmatched. The CDR3 is 15 amino acids. The CDR3, as DNA: TGTGCCAGCAGTCTTCGAGTGGGGGGGAGGAGCATTCAGTACTTC. Translated: CASSLRVGGRSIQYF.